Below, 16 T cell receptor beta chains from the same sample are listed, as sequenced in a study of blood T cell repertoires in COVID-19. Clones were read by immunoSEQ multiplex PCR, and TCRdb kept only the in-frame ones, dropping some. The sample yields roughly 150,000 clones, 75% to 90% seen once. The sample consisted of PBMCs or T cells enriched from blood (not recorded which). These receptors all come from a man aged 65 to 85 who had been exposed to COVID-19.

V gene TRBV7-2 combines with J gene TRBJ1-4; a possible D gene is TRBD1 (5 bases). The CDR3 extends over 17 amino acids. Germline V gene data show CDR1 as SGHTA and CDR2 as FQGNSA. V was trimmed by 0 bases and J by 0 bases, leaving 11 bases between them. CDR3 loop: CASSLARQTATNEKLFF. DNA for the CDR3: TGTGCCAGCAGCTTAGCGCGACAGACCGCAACTAATGAAAAACTGTTTTTT.

The sample holds one count of this clone. The chain uses TRBV15 and TRBJ2-7; TRBD1 aligns across 7 bases. From germline, CDR1 is LNHNV and CDR2 YYDKDF (reference sequence). The ends lost 0 bases at V and 2 bases at J; junction bases unmatched: 4. CDR3 length equals 15 residues. The CDR3 protein is CATSRDRGQTYEQYF. The CDR3 DNA sequence: TGTGCCACCAGCAGAGACAGGGGACAGACCTACGAGCAGTACTTC.

The V call is TRBV7-3, the J call TRBJ1-5; possible D gene TRBD1, 6 bases. Germline CDR1 reads SGHTA; CDR2 reads FQGTGA. V was pared by 4 bases and J by 5 bases, with 9 bases between. CDR3 length: 13 residues. Here the CDR3 DNA reads TGTGCCAGCAGCTACTCAGGGGATCAGCCCCAGCATTTT. Protein product: CASSYSGDQPQHF. The whole variable domain, remainder taken from reference TRBV7-3 and TRBJ1-5, is GAGVSQTPSNKVTEKGKYVELRCDPISGHTALYWYRQSLGQGPEFLIYFQGTGAADDSGLPNDRFFAVRPEGSVSTLKIQRTERGDSAVYLCASSYSGDQPQHFGDGTRLSIL.

This chain uses TRBV27 with TRBJ1-4, with D perhaps TRBD1 (5 bases). Germline V gene sequence: CDR1 MNHEY, CDR2 SMNVEV (reference sequence). The ends were cut back, 2 bases at V and 7 bases at J, with 11 bases in the middle. This CDR3 comprises 14 residues. The DNA of the CDR3 is TGTGCCAGCAGTTTAGTCGACAGTCGTGAAAAACTGTTTTTT. The encoded protein is CASSLVDSREKLFF.

The rearrangement links TRBV19 to TRBJ1-1; D ambiguous. From germline, CDR1 is LNHDA and CDR2 SQIVND (reference sequence). CDR3 length equals 11 residues. Trimming took 8 bases from V and 10 from J, leaving 14 bases between them. The CDR3 region is CASAFPRGAFF. The DNA for the CDR3 is TGTGCCAGTGCCTTCCCCCGGGGAGCTTTCTTT.

Only a few counts were recorded for this clone. This sequence joins TRBV27 and TRBJ1-6; D remains ambiguous. The CDR3 is 13 residues long. Trimming left V 5 bases short and J 5 bases short, with 7 bases between. The V gene's germline CDR1 is MNHEY and CDR2 SMNVEV (reference sequence). CDR3 amino acids: CASSTNHNSPLHF. CDR3 in DNA: TGTGCCAGCAGTACAAACCATAATTCACCCCTCCACTTT.

The DNA for the CDR3 is TGTGCCAGCAGTGCATGGACACTCACAGATACGCAGTATTTT. It specifies CASSAWTLTDTQYF. The chain carries TRBV2 and TRBJ2-3, with D possibly TRBD1 on 5 matching bases. The CDR3 runs to 14 residues. Per germline, CDR1 SNHLY and CDR2 FYNNEI. V gave up 4 bases and J gave up 2 bases, with 10 bases separating them.

As DNA, the CDR3 is TGTGCCTGGAGCTATAGGGAGGAAAAACTGTTTTTT. It translates to CAWSYREEKLFF. The chain uses TRBV30 and TRBJ1-4; D not resolved. The CDR3 is made up of 12 amino acids. The germline V gene has CDR1 GTSNPN and CDR2 SVGIG (reference sequence). V was pared by 3 bases and J by 8 bases, with 10 bases between.

This clone showed up just once. The rearrangement uses TRBV9 and TRBJ2-2; no clear D. The CDR3 consists of 15 residues. Trimming removed 4 bases at V and 1 base at J, with 11 bases between. Germline V gene sequence: CDR1 SGDLS, CDR2 YYNGEE. The CDR3 sequence: CASSSSVRNTGELFF. The CDR3 nucleotides read TGTGCCAGCAGCTCGAGTGTACGGAACACCGGGGAGCTGTTTTTT.

This clone was counted a few times. This CDR3 reads CASSRQDRGQETQYF. The CDR3 coding sequence is TGCGCCAGCAGCCGACAGGACAGGGGGCAAGAGACCCAGTACTTC. The gene calls are TRBV4-3 and TRBJ2-5, with 10 bases lining up with TRBD1. Germline CDR1 is LGHNA and CDR2 is YSLEER. CDR3 size: 15 residues. Trimming cost V 4 bases and J 2 bases; bases outside gene matches: 4.

The V gene is TRBV5-4, the J gene TRBJ1-2; 8 nucleotides agree with TRBD1. The CDR3 is made up of 15 amino acids. CDR1 SGHNT and CDR2 YYREEE come from the germline V gene (reference sequence). The V segment lost 4 bases and the J segment 2 bases; nucleotides outside the gene matches: 7. CDR3 nucleotide sequence: TGTGCCAGCAGCCCTAGTGCAGGGGGCAACTATGGCTACACCTTC. This gives the protein CASSPSAGGNYGYTF.

There are a few counts of this clone. This chain joins TRBV7-2 and TRBJ1-1, with D unclear. Germline assignment: CDR1 SGHTA and CDR2 FQGNSA. V gave up 2 bases and J gave up 7 bases, with 8 bases separating them. This CDR3 region has 12 residues. The CDR3 reads CASSLSVFEAFF. In DNA form, the CDR3 reads TGTGCCAGCAGCTTATCCGTATTTGAAGCTTTCTTT.

V is TRBV27 and J is TRBJ1-5, with 10 bases that match TRBD1. With V trimmed by 8 bases and J by 7 bases, 8 bases remained unmatched. The CDR3 totals 14 residues. Germline CDR1 and CDR2: MNHEY and SMNVEV (reference sequence). The CDR3 spells CASGGQGREQPQHF. For the CDR3, the DNA is TGTGCCAGCGGGGGACAGGGGCGGGAGCAGCCCCAGCATTTT.

This rearrangement joins TRBV7-8 to TRBJ2-5; weak D call: TRBD2 (7 bases). Trimming took off 1 base at V and 5 bases at J, with 20 bases between the two ends. This CDR3 is 17 amino acids long. Germline CDR1 reads SGHVS; CDR2 reads FQNEAQ. CDR3 protein: CASSLEWVAGGRETQYF. The DNA of the CDR3 is TGTGCCAGCAGCTTAGAATGGGTGGCCGGGGGGCGGGAGACCCAGTACTTC.

V usage is TRBV28 and J usage is TRBJ1-3; 10 bases are a match to TRBD1. Looked up from germline, CDR1 is MDHEN and CDR2 is SYDVKM. V shed 6 bases and J 1 base; nucleotides not matched to a gene: 9. CDR3 length: 17 residues. The CDR3: CASSPTGGVSSGNTIYF. The CDR3 DNA reads TGTGCCAGCAGCCCGACAGGGGGCGTTTCGTCTGGAAACACCATATATTTT.

The rearrangement links TRBV13 to TRBJ2-3; 11 bases align to TRBD2. CDR3 length equals 16 residues. The germline CDR1 and CDR2 sequences are PRHDT and FYEKMQ (reference sequence). Trimming took 3 bases from V and 1 from J; bases not matched to a gene: 3. The CDR3 is CASSFGTSGRTDTQYF. The CDR3 nucleotides read TGTGCCAGCAGCTTCGGGACTAGCGGTCGCACAGATACGCAGTATTTT.